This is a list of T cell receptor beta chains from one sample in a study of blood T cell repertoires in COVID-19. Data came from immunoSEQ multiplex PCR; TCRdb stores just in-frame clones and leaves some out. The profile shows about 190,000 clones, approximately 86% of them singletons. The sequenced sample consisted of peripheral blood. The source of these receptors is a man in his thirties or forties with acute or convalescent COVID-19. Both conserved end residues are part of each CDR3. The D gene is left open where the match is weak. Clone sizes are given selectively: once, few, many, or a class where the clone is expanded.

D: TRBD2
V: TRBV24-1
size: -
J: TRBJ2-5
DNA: TGTGCCACCAGTGAAACCGGGACTAGCGGCCAGACCCAGTACTTC
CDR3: CATSETGTSGQTQYF

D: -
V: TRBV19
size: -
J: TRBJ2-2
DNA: TGTGCCAGTAGGAAGGGGATTTACACCGGGGAGCTGTTTTTT
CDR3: CASRKGIYTGELFF

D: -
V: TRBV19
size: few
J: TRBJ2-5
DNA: TGTGCCAGTACTAACGGGGGGACCCAGTACTTC
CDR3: CASTNGGTQYF

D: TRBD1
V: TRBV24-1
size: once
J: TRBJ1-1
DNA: TGTGCCACCAGAGGAACAGGGGGATCTCTCGCTGAAGCTTTCTTT
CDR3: CATRGTGGSLAEAFF

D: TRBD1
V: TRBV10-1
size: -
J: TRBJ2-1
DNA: TGCGCCAGCAGGTGGCAGGGGGCCCCCTACAATGAGCAGTTCTTC
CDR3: CASRWQGAPYNEQFF

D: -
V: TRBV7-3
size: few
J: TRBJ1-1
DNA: TGTGCCAGCAGCCCCGGGACTGTGGCTGAAGCTTTCTTT
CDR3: CASSPGTVAEAFF

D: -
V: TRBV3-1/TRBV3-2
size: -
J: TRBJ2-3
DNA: TGTGCCAGCAGCCAAGGACAGGGCACAGATACGCAGTATTTT
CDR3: CASSQGQGTDTQYF

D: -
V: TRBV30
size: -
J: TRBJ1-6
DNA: TGTGCCTGGAGTAGGGGGAGGGGAACCTCACCCCTCCACTTT
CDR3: CAWSRGRGTSPLHF

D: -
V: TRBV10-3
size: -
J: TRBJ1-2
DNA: TGTGCCATCAGCGGGGATGAGGGTTACTATGGCTACACCTTC
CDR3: CAISGDEGYYGYTF

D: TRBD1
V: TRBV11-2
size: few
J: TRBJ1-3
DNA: TGTGCCAGCAGACGACAGGGGCAAGGGTCTGGAAACACCATATATTTT
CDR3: CASRRQGQGSGNTIYF

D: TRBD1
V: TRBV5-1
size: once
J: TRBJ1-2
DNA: TGCGCCAGCAGCCCAGGACAGGGGGCCTATGGCTACACCTTC
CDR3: CASSPGQGAYGYTF

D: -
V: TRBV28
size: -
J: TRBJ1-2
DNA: TGTGCCAGCAGTCTGGGAGGGCTCTCCTATGGCTACACCTTC
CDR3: CASSLGGLSYGYTF

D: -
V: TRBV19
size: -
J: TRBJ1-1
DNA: TGTGCCACCCACGGAGTTCGGGATTTGCCCAGAGAAGCTTTCTTT
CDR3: CATHGVRDLPREAFF

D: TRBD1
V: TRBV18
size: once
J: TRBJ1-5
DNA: TGTGCCAGCTCGCGGGGACAGAATCAGCCCCAGCATTTT
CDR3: CASSRGQNQPQHF

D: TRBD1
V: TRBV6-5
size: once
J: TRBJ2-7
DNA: TGTGCCAGCAGTTACAGGGGGACAGAGACCTACGAGCAGTACTTC
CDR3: CASSYRGTETYEQYF

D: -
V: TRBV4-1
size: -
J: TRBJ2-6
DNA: TGCGCCAGCAGCCAAGGCGGCTCTGGGGCCAACGTCCTGACTTTC
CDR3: CASSQGGSGANVLTF

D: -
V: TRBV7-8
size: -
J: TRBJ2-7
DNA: TGTGCCAGCAGCTTTCAGTCGGGAGTCCCCTACGAGCAGTACTTC
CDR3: CASSFQSGVPYEQYF

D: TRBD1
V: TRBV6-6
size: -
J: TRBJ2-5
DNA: TGTGCCAGCGGAACAGGGGGCAGGGAGACCCAGTACTTC
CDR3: CASGTGGRETQYF

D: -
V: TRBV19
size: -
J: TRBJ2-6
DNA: TGTGCCAGTAGGAAAGGAGCCGTCTCTGGGGCCAACGTCCTGACTTTC
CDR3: CASRKGAVSGANVLTF

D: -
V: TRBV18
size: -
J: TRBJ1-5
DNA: TGTGCCAGCTCACCGGTCGGTCCAGGGGGCAATCAGCCCCAGCATTTT
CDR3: CASSPVGPGGNQPQHF

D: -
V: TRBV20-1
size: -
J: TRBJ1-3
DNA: TGCAGTGCTAGTCTAGATGGAGGAAACACCATATATTTT
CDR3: CSASLDGGNTIYF

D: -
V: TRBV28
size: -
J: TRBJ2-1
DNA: TGTGCCAGCAGTCTCGGGGGGCTCTCCTACAATGAGCAGTTCTTC
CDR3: CASSLGGLSYNEQFF

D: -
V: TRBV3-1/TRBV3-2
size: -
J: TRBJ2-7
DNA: TGTGCCAGCAGCTCGTGGACTACCCAAGGGGAGCAGTACTTC
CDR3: CASSSWTTQGEQYF

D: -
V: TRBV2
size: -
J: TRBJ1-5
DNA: TGTGCCAGCAGTGGAATCACGCGGGATCAGCCCCAGCATTTT
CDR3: CASSGITRDQPQHF

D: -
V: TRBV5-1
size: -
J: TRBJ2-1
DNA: TGCGCCAGCAGCTTGGTAGGAGGGGCAGGGGAGCAGTTCTTC
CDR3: CASSLVGGAGEQFF

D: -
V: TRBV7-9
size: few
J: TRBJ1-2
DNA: TGTGCCAGCAGCTTCTTACCACCCCAGGACTATAGTTATGGCTACACCTTC
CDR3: CASSFLPPQDYSYGYTF

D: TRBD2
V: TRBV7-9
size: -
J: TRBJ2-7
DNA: TGTGCCAGCAGCTTGGATAGCGGGGGCAACTACGAGCAGTACTTC
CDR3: CASSLDSGGNYEQYF

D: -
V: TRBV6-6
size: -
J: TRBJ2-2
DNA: TGTGCCAGCAGTTACTCAGGGGGGGGTAACACCGGGGAGCTGTTTTTT
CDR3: CASSYSGGGNTGELFF

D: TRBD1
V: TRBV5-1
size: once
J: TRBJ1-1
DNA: TGCGCCAGCAGCCCGATGGGACAGAAAAACACTGAAGCTTTCTTT
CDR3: CASSPMGQKNTEAFF

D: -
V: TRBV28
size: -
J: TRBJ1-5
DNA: TGTGCCAGCAGTTTATTCAATTTGGGCTTGAGGGCTTGGCAGCCCCAGCATTTT
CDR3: CASSLFNLGLRAWQPQHF

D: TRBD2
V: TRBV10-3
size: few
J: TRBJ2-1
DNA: TGTGCCATCAGTGGGCTAGCGGGAGACAATGAGCAGTTCTTC
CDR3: CAISGLAGDNEQFF